The rows below give T cell receptor beta chains drawn from one sample of a study of shared clonotypes between healthy human individuals. The repertoire was sequenced with immunoSEQ multiplex PCR; TCRdb's copy has only in-frame clones and lacks some. Counted here are hundreds of thousands of clones, roughly 94% occurring once; the ten biggest clones make up roughly 22%. The sample was naive CD8+ T cells sorted from blood. The source is a young man in good health. Each CDR3 is given with its conserved first and last residue. A D gene is named only where the DNA matches it firmly. For some rows the clone size is stated as once, few or many, or as a class when expanded; others skip it.

j_gene,v_gene,abundance,d_gene,CDR3aa,CDR3nt
TRBJ1-1,TRBV13,once,TRBD1,CASSLGTGAEAFF,TGTGCCAGCAGCCTCGGGACAGGGGCTGAAGCTTTCTTT
TRBJ2-1,TRBV18,-,-,CATNSESDVNEQFF,TGTGCCACCAATTCGGAATCCGACGTCAATGAGCAGTTCTTC
TRBJ1-2,TRBV15,-,-,CATSKDNYGYTF,TGTGCCACCAGCAAGGACAACTATGGCTACACCTTC
TRBJ1-5,TRBV27,-,-,CASSLGGVGGNQPQHF,TGTGCCAGCAGTCTCGGGGGGGTTGGAGGCAATCAGCCCCAGCATTTT
TRBJ1-2,TRBV19,-,-,CASSMFGDYGYTF,TGTGCCAGTAGTATGTTCGGAGACTATGGCTACACCTTC
TRBJ2-7,TRBV11-2,-,-,CASSPRTGTKGEQYF,TGTGCCAGCAGCCCTAGAACAGGAACCAAGGGAGAGCAGTACTTC
TRBJ2-7,TRBV18,-,TRBD2,CASSRLAGVLEQYF,TGTGCCAGCTCACGCCTAGCGGGAGTTCTCGAGCAGTACTTC
TRBJ2-3,TRBV7-6,-,-,CASSKHGGTDTQYF,TGTGCCAGCAGCAAACATGGCGGGACAGATACGCAGTATTTT
TRBJ2-2,TRBV7-9,-,-,CASSFSLYTGELFF,TGTGCCAGCAGCTTCAGTCTTTACACCGGGGAGCTGTTTTTT
TRBJ2-6,TRBV15,-,-,CATSRVFSGANVLTF,TGTGCCACCAGCAGAGTTTTCTCTGGGGCCAACGTCCTGACTTTC
TRBJ2-1,TRBV5-5,once,-,CASSLEAINEQFF,TGTGCCAGCAGCTTGGAAGCGATCAATGAGCAGTTCTTC
TRBJ2-3,TRBV27,-,-,CASSLQEAIGTDTQYF,TGTGCCAGCAGTTTACAGGAAGCGATCGGCACAGATACGCAGTATTTT
TRBJ2-7,TRBV6-1,-,TRBD1,CASSEAGTGSYEQYF,TGTGCCAGCAGTGAAGCGGGGACAGGCTCCTACGAGCAGTACTTC
TRBJ2-1,TRBV15,-,-,CATSSERGIGSYNEQFF,TGTGCCACCAGCAGCGAGAGGGGAATTGGCTCCTACAATGAGCAGTTCTTC
TRBJ2-1,TRBV7-3,-,-,CASSLQGHEQFF,TGTGCCAGCAGTTTACAGGGTCATGAGCAGTTCTTC
TRBJ2-7,TRBV15,-,-,CATSSNRDIYEQYF,TGTGCCACCAGTTCGAATCGGGATATATACGAGCAGTACTTC
TRBJ2-3,TRBV27,-,-,CASSLSLGLKTDTQYF,TGTGCCAGCAGTTTATCGTTAGGCCTCAAGACAGATACGCAGTATTTT
TRBJ2-3,TRBV5-4,once,-,CASSLGQKLTDTQYF,TGTGCCAGCAGCTTGGGGCAGAAACTCACAGATACGCAGTATTTT
TRBJ2-7,TRBV5-6,-,-,CASSLGASYEQYF,TGTGCCAGCAGCTTGGGGGCTTCCTACGAGCAGTACTTC
TRBJ2-3,TRBV7-6,-,TRBD2,CASSRVAGGPDTQYF,TGTGCCAGCAGTCGGGTAGCGGGAGGGCCAGATACGCAGTATTTT
TRBJ2-2,TRBV27,once,-,CASSLGANTGELFF,TGTGCCAGCAGTTTAGGAGCGAACACCGGGGAGCTGTTTTTT
TRBJ1-1,TRBV5-4,-,-,CASSVLGEAFF,TGTGCCAGCAGCGTCCTTGGGGAAGCTTTCTTT